The T cell receptor (beta chain) under discussion was sequenced for a study of cytomegalovirus exposure and HLA in healthy donors. Study-level results: Under in vitro conditions, a few CMV-associated chains were confirmed as specific for CMV antigens. In a later analysis, V- and J-gene trimming of beta chains associated with a DCLRE1C missense variant, replicated independently. The presence/absence work took it that sequencing depth was about the same across donors.

PCR involved 60 Vbeta and 13 Jbeta primers. The authors' processing: Around 10 million of the roughly 80 million unique TCR beta chains counted in a later analysis were shared. TCRdb keeps only in-frame clones here, not all; method: immunoSEQ multiplex PCR. V and J calls and clone size are given by that table; D and trimming were obtained from the DNA. This table holds roughly 60,000 clones, 70% to 80% found once. As for this clone: Its antigen is unidentified.

Germline trimming cut 6 bases from V and 10 bases from J; bases unmatched to any gene: 15. Looked up from germline, CDR1 is MNHEY and CDR2 is SMNVEV (reference sequence). The CDR3 length is 16 residues. This rearrangement joins TRBV27 to TRBJ2-6; TRBD1 agrees at 7 bases. The TCR sequence derives from an older woman in good health and CMV-seropositive. The sample taken for sequencing was PBMCs. The CDR3 spells CASSRGGPLLTNVLTF. DNA of the CDR3: TGTGCCAGCAGCCGAGGGGGCCCTTTACTCACTAACGTCCTGACTTTC. The full variable domain, its missing parts supplied by reference TRBV27 and TRBJ2-6, is EAQVTQNPRYLITVTGKKLTVTCSQNMNHEYMSWYRQDPGLGLRQIYYSMNVEVTDKGDVPEGYKVSRKEKRNFPLILESPSPNQTSLYFCASSRGGPLLTNVLTFGAGSRLTVL.